This T cell receptor (beta chain) stems from a study of T cell clonality in common variable immunodeficiency. The assay was immunoSEQ multiplex PCR, and TCRdb's table has in-frame clones only and misses some. Sampling found 30,000 to 40,000 clones, none seen once. Study outcomes and limitations: Shared TCRbeta clones were fewer between CVID subjects than controls.

This CDR3 is 14 amino acids long. Trimming took off 3 bases at V and 2 bases at J, with 10 bases between the two ends. Germline V gene lookup returns CDR1 SGHDT and CDR2 YYEEEE. This clone was picked up many times. What it recognizes is unknown. The read is 3 residues too short to cover the CDR3 end, so that end is filled in from the germline J gene. The sequenced material came from peripheral blood mononuclear cells. The V and J genes are TRBV5-6 and TRBJ2-3; weak D call: TRBD1 (6 bases). The sequence was obtained from a person aged 18 to 70 in good health. The CDR3 protein is CASSSWGHTDTQYF. The CDR3 DNA, read in part, is TGTGCCAGCAGCTCATGGGGGCACACAGATACG.